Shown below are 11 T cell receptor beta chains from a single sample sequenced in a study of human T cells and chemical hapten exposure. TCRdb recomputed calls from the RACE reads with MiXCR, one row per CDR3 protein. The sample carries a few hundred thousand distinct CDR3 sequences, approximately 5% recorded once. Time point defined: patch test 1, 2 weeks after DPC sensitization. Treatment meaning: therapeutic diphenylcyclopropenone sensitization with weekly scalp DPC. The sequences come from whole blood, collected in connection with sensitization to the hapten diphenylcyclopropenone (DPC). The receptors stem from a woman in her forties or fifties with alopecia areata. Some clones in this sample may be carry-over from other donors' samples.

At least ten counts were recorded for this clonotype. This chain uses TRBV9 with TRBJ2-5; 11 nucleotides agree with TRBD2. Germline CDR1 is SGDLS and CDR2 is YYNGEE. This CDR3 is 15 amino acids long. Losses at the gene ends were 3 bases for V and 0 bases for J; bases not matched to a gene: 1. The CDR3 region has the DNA TGTGCCAGCAGCGGGGGACTAGCGGACCAAGAGACCCAGTACTTC. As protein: CASSGGLADQETQYF.

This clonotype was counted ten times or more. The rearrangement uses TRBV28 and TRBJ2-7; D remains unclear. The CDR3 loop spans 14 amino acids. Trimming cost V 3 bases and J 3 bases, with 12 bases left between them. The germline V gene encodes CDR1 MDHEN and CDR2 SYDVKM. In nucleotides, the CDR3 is TGTGCCAGCAGTTTGGCCGCGGCCCTCTACGAGCAGTACTTC. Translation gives CASSLAAALYEQYF.

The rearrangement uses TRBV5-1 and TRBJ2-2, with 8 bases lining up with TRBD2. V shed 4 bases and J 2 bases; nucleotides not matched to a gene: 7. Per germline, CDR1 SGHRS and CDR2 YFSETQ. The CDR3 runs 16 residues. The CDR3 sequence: CASSTGGTYNTGELFF. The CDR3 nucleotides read TGCGCCAGCAGCACGGGAGGGACATACAACACCGGGGAGCTGTTTTTT.

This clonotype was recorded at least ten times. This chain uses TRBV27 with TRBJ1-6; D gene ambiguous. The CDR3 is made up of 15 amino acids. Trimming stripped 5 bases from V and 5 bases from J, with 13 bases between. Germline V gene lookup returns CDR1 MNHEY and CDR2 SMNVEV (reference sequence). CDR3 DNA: TGTGCCAGCAGTATCCTCCCGATGGATAATTCACCCCTCCACTTT. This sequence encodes CASSILPMDNSPLHF.

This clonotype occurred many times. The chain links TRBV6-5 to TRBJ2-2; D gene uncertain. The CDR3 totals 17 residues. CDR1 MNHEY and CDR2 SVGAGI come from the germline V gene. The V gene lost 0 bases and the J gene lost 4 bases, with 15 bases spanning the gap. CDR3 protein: CASSYSPGTTRTGELFF. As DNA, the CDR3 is TGTGCCAGCAGTTACTCCCCCGGAACGACTCGCACCGGGGAGCTGTTTTTT.

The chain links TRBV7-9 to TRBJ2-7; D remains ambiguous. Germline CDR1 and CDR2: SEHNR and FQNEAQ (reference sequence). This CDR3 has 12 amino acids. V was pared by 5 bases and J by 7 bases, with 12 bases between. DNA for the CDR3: TGTGCCAGCAGCGCCCTCCTCGTTGAGCAGTACTTC. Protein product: CASSALLVEQYF.

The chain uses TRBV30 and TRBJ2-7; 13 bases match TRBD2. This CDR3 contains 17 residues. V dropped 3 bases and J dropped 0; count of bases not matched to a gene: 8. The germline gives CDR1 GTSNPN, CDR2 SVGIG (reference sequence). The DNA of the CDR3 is TGTGCCTGGAGCACCGGGACTAGCGGGGTTCTCTCCTACGAGCAGTACTTC. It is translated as CAWSTGTSGVLSYEQYF.

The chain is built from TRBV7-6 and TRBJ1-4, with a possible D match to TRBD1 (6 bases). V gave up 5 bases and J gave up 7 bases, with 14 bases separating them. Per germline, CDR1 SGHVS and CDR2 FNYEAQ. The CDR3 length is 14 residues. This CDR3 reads CASSPTGLGEKLFF. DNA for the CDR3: TGTGCCAGCAGCCCGACAGGACTGGGTGAAAAACTGTTTTTT.

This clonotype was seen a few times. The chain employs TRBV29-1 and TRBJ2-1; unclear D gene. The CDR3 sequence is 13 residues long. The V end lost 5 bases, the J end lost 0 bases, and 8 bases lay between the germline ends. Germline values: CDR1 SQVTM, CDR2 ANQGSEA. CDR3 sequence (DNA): TGCAGCGTTTACACCGACTCCTACAATGAGCAGTTCTTC. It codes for CSVYTDSYNEQFF.

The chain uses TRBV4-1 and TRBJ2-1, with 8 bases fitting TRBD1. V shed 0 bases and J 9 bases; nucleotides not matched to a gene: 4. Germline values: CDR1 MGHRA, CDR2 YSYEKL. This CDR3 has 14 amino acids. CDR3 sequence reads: CASSQDGQGGEQFF. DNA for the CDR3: TGCGCCAGCAGCCAAGATGGACAGGGTGGTGAGCAGTTCTTC.

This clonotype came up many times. The CDR3 DNA follows: TGTGCCAGCAGCTTAGGGGATGGCAATCAGCCCCAGCATTTT. It encodes CASSLGDGNQPQHF. This chain links TRBV7-6 with TRBJ1-5; the D is unclear. From germline, CDR1 is SGHVS and CDR2 FNYEAQ. V was trimmed by 1 base and J by 2 bases, leaving 6 bases between them. The CDR3 is made up of 14 amino acids.